This T cell receptor (beta chain) came from a study of molecular identifiers for immune sequencing clone quantification. Per germline, CDR1 SGHRS and CDR2 YFSETQ. The CDR3 spans 17 residues. V lost 4 bases and J 2 bases, leaving 20 bases between the germline ends. Study results and limitations: The share of molecules held by clones above 20 RNA copies was over 97% in effector cells and under 1% in naive cells. Detection of one spiked Jurkat cell's TCR RNA reportedly worked in more than 850,000 naive cells.

The table lists this clonotype with many counts. What it binds is not known. TCRdb re-derived calls from the PCR reads in MiXCR, one entry per CDR3 protein. Here the sample spans about 640,000 distinct CDR3 sequences, just under 20% being singletons. This chain uses TRBV5-1 with TRBJ2-3, with D unclear. Sequencing was performed on naive CD8+ T cells from blood, with Jurkat cell RNA spiked in. Subset here: FACS-sorted CD8+CD4-CCR7+CD45RA+ naive T cells. The source of this sequence is a human donor in good health. Some libraries in this study had Jurkat cell RNA spiked in. CDR3 bases: TGCGCCAGCAGCCCCGCCCGGGTTCTATTAAACACAGATACGCAGTATTTT. This codes for CASSPARVLLNTDTQYF.